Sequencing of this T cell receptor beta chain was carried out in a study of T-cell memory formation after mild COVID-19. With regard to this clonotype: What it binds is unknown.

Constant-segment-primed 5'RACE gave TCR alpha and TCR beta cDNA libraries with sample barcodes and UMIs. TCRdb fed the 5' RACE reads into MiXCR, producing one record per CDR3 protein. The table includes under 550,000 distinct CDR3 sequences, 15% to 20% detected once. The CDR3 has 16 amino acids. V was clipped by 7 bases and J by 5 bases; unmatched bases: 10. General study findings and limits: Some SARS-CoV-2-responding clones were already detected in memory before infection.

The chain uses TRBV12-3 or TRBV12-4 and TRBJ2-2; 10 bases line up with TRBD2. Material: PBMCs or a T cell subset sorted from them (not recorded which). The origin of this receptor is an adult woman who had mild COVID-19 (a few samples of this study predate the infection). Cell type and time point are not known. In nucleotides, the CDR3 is TGTGCCAGCACCCTCCTCACTAGCGGGGTTACCGGGGAGCTGTTTTTT. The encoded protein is CASTLLTSGVTGELFF.